The 18 T cell receptor beta chains given below trace back to one sample, sequenced in a study of cytomegalovirus exposure and HLA in healthy donors. The study ran its PCR with 60 Vbeta and 13 Jbeta primers. The assay was immunoSEQ multiplex PCR, and TCRdb's table has in-frame clones only and misses some. The table lists approximately 140,000 clones, roughly 80% of them singletons, with 1.5% to 2% in the top ten. The specimen was PBMCs. Receptors originate from a female donor in good health and CMV-seronegative.

V and J are TRBV27 and TRBJ2-1; 8 bases align to TRBD2. This CDR3 has 18 residues. Unmatched junction bases numbered 17, after V lost 2 bases and J lost 8 bases. Germline V gene data show CDR1 as MNHEY and CDR2 as SMNVEV (reference sequence). CDR3 loop: CASSLVSSGRLGIDEQFF. The CDR3, as DNA: TGTGCCAGCAGTTTAGTCTCTAGCGGGCGGTTAGGTATAGATGAGCAGTTCTTC.

V usage is TRBV10-1 and J usage is TRBJ2-1; 10 bases are a match to TRBD1. The trim removed 3 bases at V and 9 bases at J, leaving 5 bases unmatched. The CDR3 is 14 amino acids. Germline V gene data show CDR1 as WNHNN and CDR2 as SYGVQD (reference sequence). CDR3 sequence: CASSDPGQGSEQFF. The CDR3 bases are TGCGCCAGCAGTGACCCGGGACAGGGGAGTGAGCAGTTCTTC.

This rearrangement joins TRBV6-5 to TRBJ2-5; TRBD1 might be the D (5 bases). The V gene's germline CDR1 is MNHEY and CDR2 SVGAGI. This CDR3 region has 15 residues. The germline V and J ends were trimmed by 11 bases and 1 base, with 20 bases remaining between them. The CDR3 protein is CAAAGLTATQETQYF. The CDR3, as DNA: TGTGCCGCGGCCGGATTGACAGCCACCCAAGAGACCCAGTACTTC.

The chain has TRBV6-5 and TRBJ1-5; unclear D gene. Germline values: CDR1 MNHEY, CDR2 SVGAGI. V was clipped by 4 bases and J by 0 bases, with 7 bases between them. CDR3 length: 14 amino acids. The CDR3 DNA reads TGTGCCAGCAGTTCCGCGAATAGCAATCAGCCCCAGCATTTT. As protein: CASSSANSNQPQHF.

This sequence joins TRBV6-1 and TRBJ2-1, with TRBD1 matching 7 bases. V shed 5 bases, J shed 6 bases, and the junction held 7 bases outside the gene matches. CDR1 and CDR2 (germline): MNHNS, SASEGT. The CDR3 spans 14 residues. CDR3 sequence: CASSFRDSFNEQFF. DNA of the CDR3: TGTGCCAGCAGTTTCCGGGACAGCTTCAATGAGCAGTTCTTC.

Concerning this clone itself: The identical CDR3 is also encoded by other nucleotide sequences in the sample. The gene calls are TRBV6-4 and TRBJ2-1, with 9 bases matching TRBD2. From germline, CDR1 is MRHNA and CDR2 SNTAGT. The CDR3 runs to 15 residues. The junction had 3 bases not matched to a gene; V was cut back by 3 bases and J by 3 bases. The CDR3 DNA follows: TGTGCCAGCAGTGAGACTAGCGGCGACTACAATGAGCAGTTCTTC. This codes for CASSETSGDYNEQFF.

This chain connects TRBV2 to TRBJ2-7; 9 nucleotides line up with TRBD1. J gave up 6 bases and V 6 bases, and 9 bases lay outside the gene matches. This CDR3 comprises 14 residues. Germline loops: CDR1 SNHLY, CDR2 FYNNEI. The CDR3, as DNA: TGTGCCAGCAGCCGGGACAGGGAGATTGGCGAGCAGTACTTC. This encodes CASSRDREIGEQYF.

The sample holds one count of this clone. V usage is TRBV19 and J usage is TRBJ2-1, with D maybe TRBD2 (5 bases). This CDR3 has 14 residues. V lost 4 bases to trimming and J lost 4 bases, with 11 bases between them. The germline V gene has CDR1 LNHDA and CDR2 SQIVND (reference sequence). The CDR3 protein is CASSNREWYNEQFF. The CDR3 DNA reads as TGTGCCAGTAGTAACCGGGAATGGTACAATGAGCAGTTCTTC.

The chain has TRBV4-2 and TRBJ2-1, with TRBD2 matching over 9 bases. With 0 bases clipped from V and 1 base from J, the junction kept 4 bases outside the gene matches. This CDR3 region has 17 residues. Germline V lookup: CDR1 LGHNA, CDR2 YNFKEQ. The CDR3 here is CASSQEATSGSYNEQFF. CDR3 bases: TGTGCCAGCAGCCAAGAGGCAACTAGCGGGTCCTACAATGAGCAGTTCTTC.

Only one count was recorded for this clone. The chain carries TRBV18 and TRBJ1-1; 7 bases line up with TRBD1. Trimming took 3 bases from V and 5 from J; bases not matched to a gene: 3. Germline V gives CDR1 KGHSH, CDR2 LQKENI. The CDR3 contains 13 residues. The CDR3 region is CASSPTGETEAFF. CDR3 coding DNA: TGTGCCAGCTCACCTACAGGGGAAACTGAAGCTTTCTTT.

The chain uses TRBV5-1 and TRBJ2-3; 7 nucleotides align to TRBD1. Germline loops: CDR1 SGHRS, CDR2 YFSETQ. The CDR3 extends over 14 amino acids. V was pared by 4 bases and J by 4 bases, with 6 bases of the junction left unmatched. This CDR3 is CASSLNRGPDTQYF. CDR3 in DNA: TGCGCCAGCAGCCTCAACAGGGGCCCAGATACGCAGTATTTT.

V is TRBV5-1 and J is TRBJ1-1, with TRBD1 matching over 7 bases. With 3 bases clipped from V and 2 bases from J, the junction kept 7 bases outside the gene matches. The CDR3 sequence is 15 residues long. Germline V gene lookup returns CDR1 SGHRS and CDR2 YFSETQ. The CDR3 protein is CASSWYRGANTEAFF. In DNA form, the CDR3 reads TGCGCCAGCAGCTGGTACAGGGGCGCAAACACTGAAGCTTTCTTT. Variable domain in full (rest from reference TRBV5-1 and TRBJ1-1): KAGVTQTPRYLIKTRGQQVTLSCSPISGHRSVSWYQQTPGQGLQFLFEYFSETQRNKGNFPGRFSGRQFSNSRSEMNVSTLELGDSALYLCASSWYRGANTEAFFGQGTRLTVV.

This clone appeared a single time. The rearrangement joins TRBV18 to TRBJ1-1, with D possibly being TRBD1 (5 bases). Looked up from germline, CDR1 is KGHSH and CDR2 is LQKENI. V was trimmed by 3 bases and J by 2 bases, leaving 16 bases between them. The CDR3 spans 16 residues. As DNA, the CDR3 is TGTGCCAGCTCACCGGGGCAGGGAATCCATAACACTGAAGCTTTCTTT. Translated: CASSPGQGIHNTEAFF.

The V and J genes are TRBV9 and TRBJ1-1, with a possible D match to TRBD1 (6 bases). CDR3 length: 15 amino acids. Germline V lookup: CDR1 SGDLS, CDR2 YYNGEE. Trimming removed 4 bases at V and 0 bases at J, with 13 bases between. In DNA form, the CDR3 reads TGTGCCAGCAGCCCCCGGGACACGATGAACACTGAAGCTTTCTTT. It specifies CASSPRDTMNTEAFF.

In regard to this clone: The junction departs from the called germline gene at one end, perhaps through a read error. The chain couples TRBV19 to TRBJ1-2; TRBD1 matches 9 bases. The CDR3 consists of 16 residues. Germline lookup yields CDR1 LNHDA and CDR2 SQIVND (reference sequence). CDR3 sequence reads: CASSIYNRDRAGIMGF. CDR3 nucleotides: TGTGCCAGTAGTATCTACAACCGGGACAGGGCGGGCATAATGGGCTTC.

This clone was detected once. This sequence joins TRBV5-1 and TRBJ1-2; unclear D gene. The CDR3 extends over 14 amino acids. Germline CDR1 and CDR2: SGHRS and YFSETQ. V was pared by 0 bases and J by 8 bases, with 14 bases between. CDR3: CASSLAGELDGYTF. The CDR3, as DNA: TGCGCCAGCAGCTTGGCGGGAGAGCTCGACGGCTACACCTTC.

With respect to this clone: The junction and the germline gene differ at one end; a read error may be behind it. This chain uses TRBV5-1 with TRBJ1-1; 8 nucleotides match TRBD1. Germline CDR1 reads SGHRS; CDR2 reads YFSETQ. This CDR3 has 14 amino acids. DNA of the CDR3: TGTGCCAGCAGTCGGGACAGGTCGAACACTGAAGCTTTCTTT. Protein sequence: CASSRDRSNTEAFF.

V gene TRBV6-1 combines with J gene TRBJ2-7, with D unresolved. The CDR3 has 14 amino acids. Germline V CDR1 and CDR2: MNHNS, SASEGT. V was clipped by 6 bases and J by 2 bases, with 14 bases between them. The CDR3 is CASRVMEQTYEQYF. As DNA, the CDR3 is TGTGCCAGCAGGGTTATGGAACAGACCTACGAGCAGTACTTC.